The source of this TCR beta chain is a study of response to subunit inactivated influenza vaccine. Study observations and caveats: There was a suggestion from the authors that each seasonal influenza vaccination recruits few new T cells.

This CDR3 spans 14 amino acids. The ends were cut back, 3 bases at V and 3 bases at J, with 10 bases in the middle. Germline CDR1 and CDR2: MDHEN and SYDVKM. This clonotype has a count of ten or more. Antigen unknown. TCRdb analysed the RT-PCR reads with MiXCR anew, one entry per CDR3 protein. The top ten hold approximately 8.4% of the sample, which has more than 200,000 distinct CDR3 sequences, 9% to 15% seen once. This clonotype was sampled from a man between 50 and 59 years old who received an inactivated influenza vaccine. The V gene is TRBV28, the J gene TRBJ2-3; unclear D gene. The source was non-naive T cells sorted from PBMCs, collected less than 15 days before vaccination. The chain's CDR3 is CASSLVSGTDTQYF. In DNA, the CDR3 is TGTGCCAGCAGTTTGGTGTCCGGGACAGATACGCAGTATTTT.